This TCR beta chain is drawn from a study of T cell changes during pregnancy in multiple sclerosis. The CDR3 totals 15 residues. The germline CDR1 and CDR2 sequences are LNHDA and SQIVND (reference sequence). The V and J ends lost 6 bases and 1 base respectively, with 13 bases between them. Measured with immunoSEQ multiplex PCR; TCRdb has only the in-frame clones, and not every one. The data contain 40,000 to 55,000 clones, more than 80% of them singletons. V and J are TRBV19 and TRBJ1-5; no clear D gene. The sequences come from CD4+ T cells from peripheral blood mononuclear cells, collected before pregnancy. The sequence was collected from a female donor with multiple sclerosis, enrolled in a pregnancy study. This CDR3 is CASRVGGKSNQPQHF. The CDR3 DNA follows: TGTGCCAGTAGAGTGGGAGGGAAAAGCAATCAGCCCCAGCATTTT.